These 10 T cell receptor beta chains were all obtained from the same sample, sequenced in a study of shared clonotypes between healthy human individuals. Profiled with immunoSEQ multiplex PCR; TCRdb holds only in-frame clones, not every one. The table shows 900,000 to 1,200,000 clones, with around 82% occurring only once. The specimen was memory CD4+ T cells from PBMCs. As for subset: CD45RA-negative fraction. The receptors originated from a man younger than 35 in good health. Some clones in this sample may be carry-over from other donors' samples.

The J gene is TRBJ1-5, the V gene TRBV2; 9 bases line up with TRBD1. In germline, CDR1 is SNHLY, CDR2 FYNNEI. The CDR3 is 12 amino acids. The CDR3 spells CGSGTGNQPQHF. In nucleotides, the CDR3 is TGTGGCTCCGGGACAGGGAATCAGCCCCAGCATTTT.

The chain is built from TRBV5-4 and TRBJ2-3; D remains unclear. CDR3 length: 12 residues. CDR1 is SGHNT, CDR2 YYREEE, per germline (reference sequence). V lost 4 bases, J lost 5 bases, and 8 bases lay in between. The CDR3 loop reads CASSVDQDTQYF. The CDR3 DNA is TGTGCCAGCAGCGTCGACCAAGATACGCAGTATTTT. The variable domain in full, with the rest retrieved from reference TRBV5-4 and TRBJ2-3, is ETGVTQSPTHLIKTRGQQVTLRCSSQSGHNTVSWYQQALGQGPQFIFQYYREEENGRGNFPPRFSGLQFPNYSSELNVNALELDDSALYLCASSVDQDTQYFGPGTRLTVL.

This sequence joins TRBV27 and TRBJ2-1, with 7 bases matching TRBD2. This CDR3 has 13 amino acids. After removal of 9 bases from V and 2 bases from J, the junction contained 4 bases not matched to a gene. The V gene's germline CDR1 is MNHEY and CDR2 SMNVEV (reference sequence). The CDR3: CASCAGAYNEQFF. In nucleotides, the CDR3 is TGTGCCAGTTGCGCGGGAGCCTACAATGAGCAGTTCTTC.

In its sample, this clone was seen once. The rearrangement uses TRBV4-1 and TRBJ2-5; TRBD1 agrees at 10 bases. Germline V gene data show CDR1 as MGHRA and CDR2 as YSYEKL. V shed 4 bases, J shed 5 bases, and the junction held 7 bases outside the gene matches. CDR3 length: 15 residues. The CDR3 loop is CASSRGTGVLETQYF. CDR3 in DNA: TGCGCCAGCAGCCGAGGGACAGGGGTATTGGAGACCCAGTACTTC.

The table lists this clone with many counts. The chain recombines TRBV11-3 with TRBJ2-2, with 8 bases that match TRBD2. V was pared by 5 bases and J by 1 base, with 3 bases of the junction left unmatched. The germline V gene has CDR1 SGHNT and CDR2 YENEEA. CDR3 length: 15 residues. The CDR3 bases are TGTGCCAGCAGCCGAACTAGCGGGAACACCGGGGAGCTGTTTTTT. Its protein is CASSRTSGNTGELFF.

This clone has a handful of counts. The chain couples TRBV7-9 to TRBJ1-1, with D perhaps matching TRBD1 (6 bases). V gave up 1 base and J gave up 11 bases, with 14 bases separating them. CDR3 size: 13 residues. Per the germline V gene, CDR1 is SEHNR and CDR2 is FQNEAQ (reference sequence). The CDR3 region has the DNA TGTGCCAGCAGCTTAGAAGGACAGACCGGTGCTTTCTTT. It encodes CASSLEGQTGAFF.

The chain combines TRBV4-1 with TRBJ2-2; D ambiguous. The V and J ends lost 1 base and 0 bases respectively, with 9 bases between them. The CDR3 runs to 16 residues. The germline V gene encodes CDR1 MGHRA and CDR2 YSYEKL. The CDR3 protein is CASSQVIRANTGELFF. The CDR3 DNA follows: TGCGCCAGCAGCCAAGTAATCCGGGCGAACACCGGGGAGCTGTTTTTT.

The J gene is TRBJ2-5, the V gene TRBV7-6, with 8 positions matching TRBD2. This CDR3 has 13 residues. Germline assignment: CDR1 SGHVS and CDR2 FNYEAQ. After removal of 1 base from V and 9 bases from J, the junction contained 4 bases not matched to a gene. CDR3 sequence reads: CASSLGVSGAQYF. DNA of the CDR3: TGTGCCAGCAGCTTAGGGGTTAGCGGGGCCCAGTACTTC.

This chain uses TRBV2 with TRBJ2-7; the match to TRBD1 covers 7 bases. Germline V gives CDR1 SNHLY, CDR2 FYNNEI. V shed 6 bases and J 3 bases; nucleotides not matched to a gene: 5. The CDR3 length is 13 residues. CDR3 in amino acids: CASRGDSFYEQYF. CDR3 DNA: TGTGCCAGCAGGGGGGACAGCTTCTACGAGCAGTACTTC.

This rearrangement joins TRBV7-2 to TRBJ2-1; no clear D gene. The V and J ends lost 3 bases and 10 bases respectively, with 13 bases between them. Germline CDR1 is SGHTA and CDR2 is FQGNSA. The CDR3 has 13 residues. CDR3 sequence reads: CASSFGRAGEQFF. DNA for the CDR3: TGTGCCAGCAGCTTCGGTCGGGCAGGCGAGCAGTTCTTC.